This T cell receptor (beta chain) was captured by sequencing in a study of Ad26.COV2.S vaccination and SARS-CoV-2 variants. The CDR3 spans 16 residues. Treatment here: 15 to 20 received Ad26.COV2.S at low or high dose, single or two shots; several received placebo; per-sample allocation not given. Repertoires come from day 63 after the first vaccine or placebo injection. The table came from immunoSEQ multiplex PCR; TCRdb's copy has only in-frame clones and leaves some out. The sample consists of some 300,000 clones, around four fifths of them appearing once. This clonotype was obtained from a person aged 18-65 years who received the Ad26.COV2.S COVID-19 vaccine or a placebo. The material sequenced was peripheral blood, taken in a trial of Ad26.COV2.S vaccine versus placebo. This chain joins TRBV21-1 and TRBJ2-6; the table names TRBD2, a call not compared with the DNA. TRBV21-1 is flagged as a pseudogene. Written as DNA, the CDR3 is TGTGCCAGCACCCGAAGAAAGAGCTCTGGGGCCAACGTCCTGACTTTC. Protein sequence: CASTRRKSSGANVLTF.